These 14 T cell receptor beta chains share one sample of origin, sequenced in a study of T-cell reconstitution after alpha-beta-depleted transplantation in children. Unique molecular identifiers were incorporated when the TCRbeta library was constructed. Via MiXCR, TCRdb re-called the PCR reads, giving one row per CDR3 protein. The table lists about 580,000 distinct CDR3 sequences, 20% to 30% of them singletons, with about 35% in the top ten. Sequences were derived from PBMCs, sampled before TCRalphabeta/CD19-depleted stem cell transplant. These receptors were collected from a boy under three years old with Wiskott-Aldrich syndrome, due to receive a stem cell transplant.

The chain has TRBV3-1 and TRBJ1-2; D not resolved. The CDR3 totals 13 residues. With 0 bases removed from V and 8 bases from J, the gap between germline ends came to 10 bases. Germline V lookup: CDR1 LGHDT, CDR2 YNNKEL (reference sequence). The CDR3 loop reads CASSQEERHGYTF. In DNA form, the CDR3 reads TGTGCCAGCAGCCAAGAAGAGAGGCACGGCTACACCTTC.

This clonotype was observed a few times. V gene TRBV5-1 combines with J gene TRBJ1-2, with D perhaps TRBD1 (6 bases). The V end lost 2 bases, the J end lost 8 bases, and 13 bases lay between the germline ends. This CDR3 has 13 amino acids. CDR1 SGHRS and CDR2 YFSETQ come from the germline V gene. This chain's CDR3 is CASSLQGEGGYTF. The CDR3 bases are TGCGCCAGCAGCTTACAGGGAGAGGGGGGCTACACCTTC.

This chain links TRBV27 with TRBJ2-1; 10 bases fit TRBD1. Germline V gene sequence: CDR1 MNHEY, CDR2 SMNVEV (reference sequence). Losses at the gene ends were 9 bases for V and 9 bases for J; bases not matched to a gene: 11. The CDR3 runs 14 residues. The CDR3 DNA is TGTGCCAGTTTTACTCGACAGGGGGCTTTTGAGCAGTTCTTC. Translated, it gives CASFTRQGAFEQFF.

The chain combines TRBV6-2 or TRBV6-3 with TRBJ2-1; 10 bases align to TRBD2. Germline trimming cut 5 bases from V and 3 bases from J; bases unmatched to any gene: 7. The CDR3 spans 16 residues. Germline V CDR1 and CDR2: MNHEY, SVGEGT. The CDR3 spells CASSNMRTSGYNEQFF. CDR3 nucleotide sequence: TGTGCCAGCAGTAATATGAGGACTAGCGGCTACAATGAGCAGTTCTTC.

This clonotype was counted between two and nine times. The V and J genes are TRBV9 and TRBJ2-7; 16 positions agree with TRBD2. V shed 0 bases, J shed 7 bases, and the junction held 4 bases outside the gene matches. The CDR3 is made up of 16 amino acids. Per germline, CDR1 SGDLS and CDR2 YYNGEE. The CDR3 region is CASSVAWGLAGGEQYF. CDR3 sequence (DNA): TGTGCCAGCAGCGTAGCTTGGGGACTAGCGGGAGGGGAGCAGTACTTC.

This clonotype showed up just a few times. The CDR3 here is CATFSGISYNEQFF. The DNA for the CDR3 is TGTGCCACTTTTAGCGGAATTTCCTACAATGAGCAGTTCTTC. This chain joins TRBV2 and TRBJ2-1; tentatively, D is TRBD2 (6 bases). V lost 10 bases to trimming and J lost 1 base, with 14 bases between them. The CDR3 sequence is 14 residues long. Germline values: CDR1 SNHLY, CDR2 FYNNEI.

V gene TRBV28 combines with J gene TRBJ1-6; 10 bases line up with TRBD1. The V gene's germline CDR1 is MDHEN and CDR2 SYDVKM. The CDR3 spans 17 residues. V shed 4 bases, J shed 1 base, and the junction held 4 bases outside the gene matches. The CDR3 DNA is TGTGCCAGCAGTTCCGACAGGGGGCTGTCCTATAATTCACCCCTCCACTTT. Amino acid sequence: CASSSDRGLSYNSPLHF.

This clonotype was found a few times. The genes are TRBV5-6 and TRBJ2-1; 9 bases are a match to TRBD2. The CDR3 is 15 amino acids. V lost 5 bases and J lost 9; bases outside the gene matches: 12. Germline V CDR1 and CDR2: SGHDT, YYEEEE. CDR3 DNA: TGTGCCAGCAGTTTCCGCCGCGGGAGGGTCGCTGAGCAGTTCTTC. This encodes CASSFRRGRVAEQFF.

This clonotype was counted between two and nine times. One junction end does not reproduce the germline sequence, and a read error may be involved. V usage is TRBV6-1 and J usage is TRBJ2-5, with D perhaps assigned TRBD1 or TRBD2 (5 bases each). There are 14 residues in the CDR3. The germline gives CDR1 MNHNS, CDR2 SASEGT. CDR3 coding DNA: TGTGCCAGGGCCGGGGCGAGGGCCCGTGAGACCCAGTACTTT. Its translation is CARAGARARETQYF.

The chain couples TRBV10-3 to TRBJ1-1; D is unclear. The CDR3 runs 15 residues. Germline CDR1 is ENHRY and CDR2 is SYGVKD. V was trimmed by 8 bases and J by 7 bases, leaving 23 bases between them. The CDR3 is CAIGVWRHLTFEAFF. The CDR3, as DNA: TGTGCCATCGGTGTTTGGAGACACTTAACTTTTGAAGCTTTCTTT.

This clonotype has more than one count but fewer than ten. The chain uses TRBV7-6 and TRBJ2-3; possible D gene TRBD2, 5 bases. Trimming took off 2 bases at V and 4 bases at J, with 13 bases between the two ends. This CDR3 comprises 15 residues. Germline CDR1 reads SGHVS; CDR2 reads FNYEAQ. The CDR3 here is CASSLLPRESDTQYF. In DNA form, the CDR3 reads TGTGCCAGCAGCTTATTACCCCGGGAATCAGATACGCAGTATTTT.

The CDR3 DNA sequence: TGTGCCAGCAGCAGTGGCGGGGGGAGAGTGAGCAATGAGCAGTTCTTC. Protein: CASSSGGGRVSNEQFF. The chain joins TRBV27 to TRBJ2-1; 8 bases map to TRBD2. This CDR3 comprises 16 residues. CDR1 and CDR2 from the germline V gene are MNHEY and SMNVEV (reference sequence). V dropped 6 bases and J dropped 6; count of bases not matched to a gene: 13.

This clonotype was found a few times. This chain uses TRBV5-1 with TRBJ2-5; D unresolved. CDR3 size: 11 residues. Trimming took off 5 bases at V and 3 bases at J, with 5 bases between the two ends. The germline gives CDR1 SGHRS, CDR2 YFSETQ. The CDR3 DNA follows: TGCGCCAGCAGACTCAAAGAGACCCAGTACTTC. Protein product: CASRLKETQYF.

This clonotype has more than one count but fewer than ten. This chain uses TRBV5-1 with TRBJ1-1, with TRBD1 identical over 10 bases. The CDR3 is 14 amino acids. J was trimmed by 3 bases and V by 3 bases; bases with no gene match: 2. Germline lookup yields CDR1 SGHRS and CDR2 YFSETQ. CDR3 nucleotide sequence: TGCGCCAGCAGCTGGACAGGGGGAGACACTGAAGCTTTCTTT. Translation: CASSWTGGDTEAFF.